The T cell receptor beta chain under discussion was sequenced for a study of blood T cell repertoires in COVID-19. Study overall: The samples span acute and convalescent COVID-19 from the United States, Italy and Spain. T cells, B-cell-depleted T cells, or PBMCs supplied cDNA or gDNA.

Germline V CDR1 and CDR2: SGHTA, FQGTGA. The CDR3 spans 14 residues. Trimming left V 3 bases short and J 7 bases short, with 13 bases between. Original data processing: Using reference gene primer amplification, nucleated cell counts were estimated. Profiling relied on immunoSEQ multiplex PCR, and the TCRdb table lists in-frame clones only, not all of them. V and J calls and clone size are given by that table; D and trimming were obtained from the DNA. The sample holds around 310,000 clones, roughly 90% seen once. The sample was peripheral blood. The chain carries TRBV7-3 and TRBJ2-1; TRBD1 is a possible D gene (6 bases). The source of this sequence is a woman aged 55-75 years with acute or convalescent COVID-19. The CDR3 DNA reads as TGTGCCAGCAGCTTGGAAACAGGGTGGAATGAGCAGTTCTTC. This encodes CASSLETGWNEQFF.